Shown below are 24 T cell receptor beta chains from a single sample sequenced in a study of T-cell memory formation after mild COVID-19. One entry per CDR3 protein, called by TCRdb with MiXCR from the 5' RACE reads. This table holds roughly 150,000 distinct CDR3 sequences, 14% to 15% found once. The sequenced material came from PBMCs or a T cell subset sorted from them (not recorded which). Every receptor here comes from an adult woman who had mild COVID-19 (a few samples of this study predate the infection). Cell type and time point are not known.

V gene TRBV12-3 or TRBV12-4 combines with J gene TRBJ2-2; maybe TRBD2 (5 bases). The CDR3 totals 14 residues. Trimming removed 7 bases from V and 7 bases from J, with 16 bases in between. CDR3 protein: CASNPERVFGELFF. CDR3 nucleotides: TGTGCCAGCAACCCAGAGAGGGTCTTCGGGGAGCTGTTTTTT.

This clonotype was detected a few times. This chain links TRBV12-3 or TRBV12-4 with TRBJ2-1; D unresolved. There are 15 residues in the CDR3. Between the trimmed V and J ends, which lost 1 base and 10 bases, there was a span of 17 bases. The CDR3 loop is CASSLVGPSVGEQFF. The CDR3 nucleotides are TGTGCCAGCAGTTTAGTAGGGCCCTCCGTGGGAGAGCAGTTCTTC.

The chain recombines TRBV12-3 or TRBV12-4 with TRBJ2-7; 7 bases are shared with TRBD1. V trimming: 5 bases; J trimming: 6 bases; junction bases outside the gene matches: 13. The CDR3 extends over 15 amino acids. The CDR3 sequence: CASSPSEGAGPEQYF. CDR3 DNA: TGTGCCAGCAGTCCTTCCGAGGGGGCGGGTCCCGAGCAGTACTTC.

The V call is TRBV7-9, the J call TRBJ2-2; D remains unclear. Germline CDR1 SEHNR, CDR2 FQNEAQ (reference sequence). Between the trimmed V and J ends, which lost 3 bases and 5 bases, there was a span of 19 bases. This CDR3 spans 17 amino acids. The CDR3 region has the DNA TGTGCCAGCAGCTTCGGACCGCTGGTGGTCGCGACCGGGGAGCTGTTTTTT. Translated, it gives CASSFGPLVVATGELFF.

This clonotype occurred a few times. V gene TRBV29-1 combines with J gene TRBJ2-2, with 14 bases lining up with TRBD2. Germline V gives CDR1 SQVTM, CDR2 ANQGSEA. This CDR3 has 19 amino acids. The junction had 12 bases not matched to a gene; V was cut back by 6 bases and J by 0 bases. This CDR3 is CSVLGTSGGPTPNTGELFF. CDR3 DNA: TGCAGCGTACTGGGGACTAGCGGGGGCCCTACCCCGAACACCGGGGAGCTGTTTTTT.

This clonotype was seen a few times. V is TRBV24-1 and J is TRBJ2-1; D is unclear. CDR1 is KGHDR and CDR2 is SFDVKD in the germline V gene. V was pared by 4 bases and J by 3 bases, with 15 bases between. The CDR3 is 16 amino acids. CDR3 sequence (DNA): TGTGCCACCAGTGAGCGACCCCAGTTGGGCTACAATGAGCAGTTCTTC. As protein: CATSERPQLGYNEQFF.

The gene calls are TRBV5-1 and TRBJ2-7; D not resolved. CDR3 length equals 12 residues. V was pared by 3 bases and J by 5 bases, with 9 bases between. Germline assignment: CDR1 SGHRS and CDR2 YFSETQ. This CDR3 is CASSSGFDEQYF. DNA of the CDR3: TGCGCCAGCAGCTCCGGCTTCGACGAGCAGTACTTC. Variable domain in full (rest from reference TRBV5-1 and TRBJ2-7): KAGVTQTPRYLIKTRGQQVTLSCSPISGHRSVSWYQQTPGQGLQFLFEYFSETQRNKGNFPGRFSGRQFSNSRSEMNVSTLELGDSALYLCASSSGFDEQYFGPGTRLTVT.

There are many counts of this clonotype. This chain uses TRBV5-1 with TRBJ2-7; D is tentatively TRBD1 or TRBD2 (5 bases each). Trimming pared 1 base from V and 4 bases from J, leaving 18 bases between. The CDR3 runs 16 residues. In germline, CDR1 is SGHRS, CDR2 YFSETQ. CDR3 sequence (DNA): TGCGCCAGCAGCTTGTCCCCCGGGGCCGAACTTTACGAGCAGTACTTC. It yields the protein CASSLSPGAELYEQYF. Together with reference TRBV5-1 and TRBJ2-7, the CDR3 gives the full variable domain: KAGVTQTPRYLIKTRGQQVTLSCSPISGHRSVSWYQQTPGQGLQFLFEYFSETQRNKGNFPGRFSGRQFSNSRSEMNVSTLELGDSALYLCASSLSPGAELYEQYFGPGTRLTVT.

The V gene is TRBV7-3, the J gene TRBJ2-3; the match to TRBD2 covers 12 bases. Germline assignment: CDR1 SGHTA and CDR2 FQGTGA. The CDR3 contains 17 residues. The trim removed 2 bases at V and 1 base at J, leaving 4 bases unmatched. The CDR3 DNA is TGTGCCAGCAGCTTATTGACTAGCGGGAGACGCACAGATACGCAGTATTTT. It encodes CASSLLTSGRRTDTQYF.

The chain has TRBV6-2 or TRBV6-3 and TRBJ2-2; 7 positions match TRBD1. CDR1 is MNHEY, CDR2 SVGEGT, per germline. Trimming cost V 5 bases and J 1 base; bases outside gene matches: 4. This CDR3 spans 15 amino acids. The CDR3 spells CASSDGQENTGELFF. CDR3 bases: TGTGCCAGCAGTGACGGACAGGAGAACACCGGGGAGCTGTTTTTT.

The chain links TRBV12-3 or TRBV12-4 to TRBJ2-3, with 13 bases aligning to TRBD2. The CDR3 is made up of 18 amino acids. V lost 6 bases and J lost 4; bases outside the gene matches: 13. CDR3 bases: TGTGCCAGCAGGCCCGACCCCACTAGCGGGGGGGCCGCAGATACGCAGTATTTT. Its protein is CASRPDPTSGGAADTQYF.

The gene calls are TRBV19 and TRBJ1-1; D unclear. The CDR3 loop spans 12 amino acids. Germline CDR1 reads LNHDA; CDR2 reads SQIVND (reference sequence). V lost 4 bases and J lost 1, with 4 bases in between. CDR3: CASSTGNTEAFF. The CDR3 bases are TGTGCCAGTAGTACAGGGAACACTGAAGCTTTCTTT.

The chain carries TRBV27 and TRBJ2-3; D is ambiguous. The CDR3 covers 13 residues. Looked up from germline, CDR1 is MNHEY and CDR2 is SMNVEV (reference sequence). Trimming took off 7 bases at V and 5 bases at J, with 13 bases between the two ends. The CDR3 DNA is TGTGCCAGCACGACATTTATGGGAGATACGCAGTATTTT. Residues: CASTTFMGDTQYF.

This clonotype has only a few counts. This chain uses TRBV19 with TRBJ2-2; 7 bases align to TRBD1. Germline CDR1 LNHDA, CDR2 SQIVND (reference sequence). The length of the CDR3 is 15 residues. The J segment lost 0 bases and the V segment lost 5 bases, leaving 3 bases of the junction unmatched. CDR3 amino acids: CASSWGTANTGELFF. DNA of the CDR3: TGTGCCAGTAGTTGGGGGACAGCGAACACCGGGGAGCTGTTTTTT.

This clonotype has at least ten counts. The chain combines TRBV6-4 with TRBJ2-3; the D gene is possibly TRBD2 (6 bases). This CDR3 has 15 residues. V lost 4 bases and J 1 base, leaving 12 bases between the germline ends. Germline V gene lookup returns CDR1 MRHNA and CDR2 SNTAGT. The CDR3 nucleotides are TGTGCCAGCAGTGGACTAGTTGGGGGCACAGATACGCAGTATTTT. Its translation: CASSGLVGGTDTQYF.

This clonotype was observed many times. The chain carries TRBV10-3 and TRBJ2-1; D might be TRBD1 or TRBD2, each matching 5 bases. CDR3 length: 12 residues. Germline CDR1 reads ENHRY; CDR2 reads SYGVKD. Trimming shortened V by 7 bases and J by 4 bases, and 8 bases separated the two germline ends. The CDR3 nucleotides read TGTGCCATCACGAGGGGATACAATGAGCAGTTCTTC. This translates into CAITRGYNEQFF.

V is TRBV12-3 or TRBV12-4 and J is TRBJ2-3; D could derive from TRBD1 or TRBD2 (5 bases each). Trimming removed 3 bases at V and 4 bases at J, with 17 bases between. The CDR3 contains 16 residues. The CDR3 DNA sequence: TGTGCCAGCAGTTTTCGGACTTCGAGAGGGGCAGATACGCAGTATTTT. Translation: CASSFRTSRGADTQYF.

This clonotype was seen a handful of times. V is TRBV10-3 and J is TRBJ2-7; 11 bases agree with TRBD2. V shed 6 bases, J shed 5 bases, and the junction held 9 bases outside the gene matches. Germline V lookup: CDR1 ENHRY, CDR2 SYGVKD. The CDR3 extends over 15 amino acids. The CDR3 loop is CAIRPPGLAADEQYF. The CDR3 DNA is TGTGCCATCAGACCTCCGGGACTAGCGGCGGACGAGCAGTACTTC.

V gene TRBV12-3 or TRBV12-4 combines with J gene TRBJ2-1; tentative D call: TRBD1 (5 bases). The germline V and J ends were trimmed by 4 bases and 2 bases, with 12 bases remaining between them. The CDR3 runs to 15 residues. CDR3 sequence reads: CASSSHETAYNEQFF. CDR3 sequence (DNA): TGTGCCAGCAGTTCCCACGAGACAGCCTACAATGAGCAGTTCTTC.

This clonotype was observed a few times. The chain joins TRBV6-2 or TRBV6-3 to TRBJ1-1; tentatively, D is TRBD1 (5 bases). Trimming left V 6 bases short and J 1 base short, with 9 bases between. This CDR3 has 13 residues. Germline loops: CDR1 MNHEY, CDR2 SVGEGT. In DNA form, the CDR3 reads TGTGCCAGCAGGGACACAACGAACACTGAAGCTTTCTTT. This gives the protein CASRDTTNTEAFF.

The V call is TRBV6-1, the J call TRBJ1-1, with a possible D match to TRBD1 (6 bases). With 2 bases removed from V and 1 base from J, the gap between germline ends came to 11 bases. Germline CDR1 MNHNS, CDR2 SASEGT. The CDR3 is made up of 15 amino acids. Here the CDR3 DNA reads TGTGCCAGCAGTGAAATCGACAGGCGGAACACTGAAGCTTTCTTT. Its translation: CASSEIDRRNTEAFF.

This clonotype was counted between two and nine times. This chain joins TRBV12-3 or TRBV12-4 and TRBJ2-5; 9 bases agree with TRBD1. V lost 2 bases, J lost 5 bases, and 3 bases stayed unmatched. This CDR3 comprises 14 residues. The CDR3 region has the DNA TGTGCCAGCAGTTTACTTGGACAGGGGGAGACCCAGTACTTC. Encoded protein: CASSLLGQGETQYF.

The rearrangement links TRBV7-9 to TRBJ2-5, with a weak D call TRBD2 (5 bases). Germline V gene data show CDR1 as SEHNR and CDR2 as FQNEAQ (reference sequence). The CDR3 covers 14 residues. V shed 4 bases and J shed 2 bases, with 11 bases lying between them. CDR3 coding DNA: TGTGCCAGCAGCTCGGACTGGATACAAGAGACCCAGTACTTC. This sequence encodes CASSSDWIQETQYF.

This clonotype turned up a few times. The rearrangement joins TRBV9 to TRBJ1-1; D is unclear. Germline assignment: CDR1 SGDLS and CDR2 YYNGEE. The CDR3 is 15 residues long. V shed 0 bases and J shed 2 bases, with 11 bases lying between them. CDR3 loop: CASSVVETPNTEAFF. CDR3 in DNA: TGTGCCAGCAGCGTAGTCGAGACCCCCAACACTGAAGCTTTCTTT.